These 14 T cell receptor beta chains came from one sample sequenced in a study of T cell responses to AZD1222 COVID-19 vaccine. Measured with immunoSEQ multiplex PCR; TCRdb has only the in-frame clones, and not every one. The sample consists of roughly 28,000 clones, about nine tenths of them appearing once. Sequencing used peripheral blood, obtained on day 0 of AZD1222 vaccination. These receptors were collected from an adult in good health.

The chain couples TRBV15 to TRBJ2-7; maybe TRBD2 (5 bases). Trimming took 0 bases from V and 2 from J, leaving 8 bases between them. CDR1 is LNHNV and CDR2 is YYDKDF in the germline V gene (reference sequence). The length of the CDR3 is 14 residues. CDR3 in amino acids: CATSRDRGPYEQYF. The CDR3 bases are TGTGCCACCAGCAGAGACCGAGGGCCCTACGAGCAGTACTTC. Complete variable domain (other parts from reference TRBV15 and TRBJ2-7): DAMVIQNPRYQVTQFGKPVTLSCSQTLNHNVMYWYQQKSSQAPKLLFHYYDKDFNNEADTPDNFQSRRPNTSFCFLDIRSPGLGDTAMYLCATSRDRGPYEQYFGPGTRLTVT.

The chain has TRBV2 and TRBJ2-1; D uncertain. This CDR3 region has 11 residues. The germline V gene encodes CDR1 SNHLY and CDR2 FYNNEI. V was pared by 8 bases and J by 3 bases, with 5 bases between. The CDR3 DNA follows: TGTGCCAGCTTCAACTACAATGAGCAGTTCTTC. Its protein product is CASFNYNEQFF.

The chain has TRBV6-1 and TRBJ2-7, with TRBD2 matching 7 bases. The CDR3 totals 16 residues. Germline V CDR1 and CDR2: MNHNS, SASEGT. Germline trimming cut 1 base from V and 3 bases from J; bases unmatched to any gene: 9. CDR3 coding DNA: TGTGCCAGCAGTGAAGATTGGCTAGCGGAGGGCTACGAGCAGTACTTC. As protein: CASSEDWLAEGYEQYF.

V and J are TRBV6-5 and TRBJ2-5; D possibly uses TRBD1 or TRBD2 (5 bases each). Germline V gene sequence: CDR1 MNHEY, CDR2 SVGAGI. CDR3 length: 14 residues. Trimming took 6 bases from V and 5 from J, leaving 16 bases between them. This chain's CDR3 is CASSRSQGGETQYF. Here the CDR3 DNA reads TGTGCCAGCAGCCGTTCTCAGGGCGGGGAGACCCAGTACTTC.

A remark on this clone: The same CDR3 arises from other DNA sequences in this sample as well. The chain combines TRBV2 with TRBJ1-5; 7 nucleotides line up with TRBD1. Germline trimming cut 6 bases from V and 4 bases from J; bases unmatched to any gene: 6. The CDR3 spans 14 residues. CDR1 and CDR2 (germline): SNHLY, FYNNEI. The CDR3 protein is CASSGRGGNQPQHF. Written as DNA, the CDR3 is TGTGCCAGCAGCGGCAGGGGGGGAAATCAGCCCCAGCATTTT. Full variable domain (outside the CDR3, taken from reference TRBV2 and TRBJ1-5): EPEVTQTPSHQVTQMGQEVILRCVPISNHLYFYWYRQILGQKVEFLVSFYNNEISEKSEIFDDQFSVERPDGSNFTLKIRSTKLEDSAMYFCASSGRGGNQPQHFGDGTRLSIL.

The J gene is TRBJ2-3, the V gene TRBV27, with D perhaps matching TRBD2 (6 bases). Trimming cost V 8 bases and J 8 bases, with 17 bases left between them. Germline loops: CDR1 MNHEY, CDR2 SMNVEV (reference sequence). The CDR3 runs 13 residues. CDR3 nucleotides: TGTGCCAGCGGGATGTCGGGGGTTCGTACGCAGTATTTT. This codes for CASGMSGVRTQYF.

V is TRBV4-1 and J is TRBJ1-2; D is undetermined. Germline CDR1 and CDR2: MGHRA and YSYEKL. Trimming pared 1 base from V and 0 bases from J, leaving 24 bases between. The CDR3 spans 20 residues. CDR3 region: CASSQGSARASSPPNYGYTF. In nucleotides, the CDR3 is TGCGCCAGCAGCCAAGGGTCTGCTCGCGCCTCTTCTCCCCCTAACTATGGCTACACCTTC.

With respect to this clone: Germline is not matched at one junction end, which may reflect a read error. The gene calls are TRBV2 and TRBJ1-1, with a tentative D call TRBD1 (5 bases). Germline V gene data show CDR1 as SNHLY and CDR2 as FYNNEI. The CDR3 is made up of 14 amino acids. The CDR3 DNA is TGTGCCAGCATCATAAGGGAGGGGAACGCTGAAGCTTTCTTT. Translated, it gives CASIIREGNAEAFF. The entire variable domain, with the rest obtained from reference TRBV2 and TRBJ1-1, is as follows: EPEVTQTPSHQVTQMGQEVILRCVPISNHLYFYWYRQILGQKVEFLVSFYNNEISEKSEIFDDQFSVERPDGSNFTLKIRSTKLEDSAMYFCASIIREGNAEAFFGQGTRLTVV.

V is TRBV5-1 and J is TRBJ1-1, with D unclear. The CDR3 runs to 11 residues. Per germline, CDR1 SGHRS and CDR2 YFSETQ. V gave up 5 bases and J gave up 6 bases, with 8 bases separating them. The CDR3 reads CASRWGAEAFF. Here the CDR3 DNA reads TGCGCCAGCAGATGGGGTGCTGAAGCTTTCTTT.

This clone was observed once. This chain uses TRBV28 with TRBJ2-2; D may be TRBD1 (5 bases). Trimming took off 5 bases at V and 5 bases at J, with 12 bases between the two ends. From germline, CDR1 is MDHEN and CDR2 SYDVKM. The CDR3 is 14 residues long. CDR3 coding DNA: TGTGCCAGCAGTCCTCAGGGTATGACCGGGGAGCTGTTTTTT. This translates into CASSPQGMTGELFF.

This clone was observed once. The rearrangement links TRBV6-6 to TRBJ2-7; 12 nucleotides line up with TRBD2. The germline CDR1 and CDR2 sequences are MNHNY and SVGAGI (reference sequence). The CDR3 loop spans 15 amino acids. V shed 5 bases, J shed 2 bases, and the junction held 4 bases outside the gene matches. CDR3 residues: CASSRLAGDAYEQYF. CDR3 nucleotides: TGTGCCAGCAGTAGACTAGCGGGAGACGCCTACGAGCAGTACTTC.

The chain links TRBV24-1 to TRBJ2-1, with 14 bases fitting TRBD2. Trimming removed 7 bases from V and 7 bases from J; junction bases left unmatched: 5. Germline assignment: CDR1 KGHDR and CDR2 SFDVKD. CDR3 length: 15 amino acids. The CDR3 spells CATSGGLAGVNEQFF. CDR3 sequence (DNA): TGTGCCACCAGCGGGGGACTAGCGGGAGTAAATGAGCAGTTCTTC.

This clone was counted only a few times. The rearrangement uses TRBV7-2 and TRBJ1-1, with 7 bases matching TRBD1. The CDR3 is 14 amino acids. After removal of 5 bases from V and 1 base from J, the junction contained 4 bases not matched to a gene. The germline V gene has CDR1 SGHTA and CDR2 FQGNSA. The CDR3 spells CASSIRQGNTEAFF. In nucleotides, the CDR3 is TGTGCCAGCAGCATAAGACAGGGGAACACTGAAGCTTTCTTT.

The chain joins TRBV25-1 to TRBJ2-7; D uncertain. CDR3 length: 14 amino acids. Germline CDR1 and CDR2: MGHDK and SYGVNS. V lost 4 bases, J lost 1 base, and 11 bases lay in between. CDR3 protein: CASSATARSYEQYF. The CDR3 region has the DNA TGTGCCAGCAGTGCTACAGCTAGGTCCTACGAGCAGTACTTC.